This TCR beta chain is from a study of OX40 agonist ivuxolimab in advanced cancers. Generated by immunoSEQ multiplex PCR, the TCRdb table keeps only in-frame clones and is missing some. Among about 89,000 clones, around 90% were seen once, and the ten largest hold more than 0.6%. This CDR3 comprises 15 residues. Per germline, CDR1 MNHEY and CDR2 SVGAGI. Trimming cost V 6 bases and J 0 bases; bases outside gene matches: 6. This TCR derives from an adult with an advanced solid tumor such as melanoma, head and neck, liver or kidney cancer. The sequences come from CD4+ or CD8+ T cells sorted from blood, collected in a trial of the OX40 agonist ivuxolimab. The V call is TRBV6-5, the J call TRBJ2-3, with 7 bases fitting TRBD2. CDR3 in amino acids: CASSPPGRSTDTQYF. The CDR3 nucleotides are TGTGCCAGCAGCCCCCCCGGGAGGAGCACAGATACGCAGTATTTT.